This T cell receptor beta chain was obtained from a study of blood T cell repertoires in COVID-19. Study details: The samples span acute and convalescent COVID-19 from the United States, Italy and Spain. The analysed material was cDNA or gDNA that came from T cells, B-cell-depleted T cells, or PBMCs.

A single count supports this clone. Sequencing was performed with immunoSEQ multiplex PCR; in TCRdb, only in-frame clones are kept and a portion is missing. This sample has roughly 250,000 clones, with roughly nine tenths found just once. The study recruited people aged about 18 to 95 years across more than 20 US areas. Clinical history as reported by participants underpinned cohort assignment. The CDR3 spans 14 residues. Trimming shortened V by 0 bases and J by 2 bases, and 8 bases separated the two germline ends. CDR1 is SGDLS and CDR2 is YYNGEE in the germline V gene. Sequencing input: PBMCs or T cells enriched from blood (not recorded which). The chain combines TRBV9 with TRBJ1-2, with D hard to call. The receptor was derived from a human donor in a cohort exposed to, infected with or recovered from COVID-19 (not recorded which). The donor label of this sample is uncertain. CDR3 region: CASSVGPGNYGYTF. CDR3 coding DNA: TGTGCCAGCAGCGTAGGCCCGGGGAACTATGGCTACACCTTC.